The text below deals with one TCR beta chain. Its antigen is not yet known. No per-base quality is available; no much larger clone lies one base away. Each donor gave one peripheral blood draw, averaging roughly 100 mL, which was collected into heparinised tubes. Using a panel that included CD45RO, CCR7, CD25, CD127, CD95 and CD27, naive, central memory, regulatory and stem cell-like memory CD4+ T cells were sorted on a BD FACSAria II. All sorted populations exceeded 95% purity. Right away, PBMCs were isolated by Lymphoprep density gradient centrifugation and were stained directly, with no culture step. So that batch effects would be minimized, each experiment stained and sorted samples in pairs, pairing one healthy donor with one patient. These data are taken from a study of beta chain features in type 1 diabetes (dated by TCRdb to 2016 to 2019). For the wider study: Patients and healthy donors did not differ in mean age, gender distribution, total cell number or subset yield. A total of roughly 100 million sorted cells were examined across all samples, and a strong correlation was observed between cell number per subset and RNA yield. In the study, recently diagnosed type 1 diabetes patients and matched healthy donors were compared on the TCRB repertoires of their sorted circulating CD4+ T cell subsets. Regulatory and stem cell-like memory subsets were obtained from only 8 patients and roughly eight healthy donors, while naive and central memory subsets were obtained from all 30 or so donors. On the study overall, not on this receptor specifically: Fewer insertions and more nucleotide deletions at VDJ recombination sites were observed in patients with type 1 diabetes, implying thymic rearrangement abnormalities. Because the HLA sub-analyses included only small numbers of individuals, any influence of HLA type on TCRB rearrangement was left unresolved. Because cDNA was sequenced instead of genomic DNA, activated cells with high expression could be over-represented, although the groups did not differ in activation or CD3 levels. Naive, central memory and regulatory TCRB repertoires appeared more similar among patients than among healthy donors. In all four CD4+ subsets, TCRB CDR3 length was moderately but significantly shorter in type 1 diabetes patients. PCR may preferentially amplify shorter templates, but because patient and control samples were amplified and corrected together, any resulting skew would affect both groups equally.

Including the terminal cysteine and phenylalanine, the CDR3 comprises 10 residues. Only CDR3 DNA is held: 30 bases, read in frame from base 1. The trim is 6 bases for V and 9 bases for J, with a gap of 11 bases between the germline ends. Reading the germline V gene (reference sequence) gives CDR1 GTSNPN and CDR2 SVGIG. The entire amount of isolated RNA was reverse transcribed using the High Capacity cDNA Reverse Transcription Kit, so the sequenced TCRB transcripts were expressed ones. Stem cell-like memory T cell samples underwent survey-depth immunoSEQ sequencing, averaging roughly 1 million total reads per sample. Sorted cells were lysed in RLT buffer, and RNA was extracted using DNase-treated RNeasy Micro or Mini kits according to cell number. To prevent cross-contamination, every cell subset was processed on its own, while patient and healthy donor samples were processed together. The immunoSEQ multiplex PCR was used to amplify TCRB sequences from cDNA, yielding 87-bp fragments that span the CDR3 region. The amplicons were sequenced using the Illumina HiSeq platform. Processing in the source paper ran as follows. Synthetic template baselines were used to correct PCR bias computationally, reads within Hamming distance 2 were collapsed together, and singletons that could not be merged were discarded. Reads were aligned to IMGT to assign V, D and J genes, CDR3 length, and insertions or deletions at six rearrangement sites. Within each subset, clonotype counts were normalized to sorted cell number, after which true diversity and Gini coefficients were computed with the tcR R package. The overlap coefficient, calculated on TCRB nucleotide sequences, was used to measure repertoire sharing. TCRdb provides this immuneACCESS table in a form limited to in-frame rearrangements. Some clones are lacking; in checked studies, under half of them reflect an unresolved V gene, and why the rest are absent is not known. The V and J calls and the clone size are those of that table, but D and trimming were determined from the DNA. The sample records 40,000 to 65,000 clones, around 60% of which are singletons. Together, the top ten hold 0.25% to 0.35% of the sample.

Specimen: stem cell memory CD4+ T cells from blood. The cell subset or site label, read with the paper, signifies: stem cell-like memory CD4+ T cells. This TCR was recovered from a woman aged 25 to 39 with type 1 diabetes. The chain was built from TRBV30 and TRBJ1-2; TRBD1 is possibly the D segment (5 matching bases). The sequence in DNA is TGTGCCTGTAAGACAGCCCGCTACACCTTC. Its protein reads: CACKTARYTF.